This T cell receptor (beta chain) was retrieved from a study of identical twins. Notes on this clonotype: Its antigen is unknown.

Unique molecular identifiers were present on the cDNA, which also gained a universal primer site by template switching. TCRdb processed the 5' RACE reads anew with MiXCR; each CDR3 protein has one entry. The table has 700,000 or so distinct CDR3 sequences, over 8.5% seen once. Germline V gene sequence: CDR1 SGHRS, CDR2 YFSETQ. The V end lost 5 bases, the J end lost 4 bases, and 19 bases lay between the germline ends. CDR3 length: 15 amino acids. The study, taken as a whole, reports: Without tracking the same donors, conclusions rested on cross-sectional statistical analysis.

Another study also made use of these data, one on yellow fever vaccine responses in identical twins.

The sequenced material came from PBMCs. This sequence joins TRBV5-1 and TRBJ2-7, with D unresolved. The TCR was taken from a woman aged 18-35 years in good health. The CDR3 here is CASRSLWHGLYEQYF. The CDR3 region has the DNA TGCGCCAGCAGGAGCTTGTGGCACGGCCTATACGAGCAGTACTTC.